This T cell receptor (beta chain) was obtained from a study of control samples from healthy donors and cancer patients. J lost 2 bases, V lost 5 bases, and 3 bases had no gene match. The CDR3 contains 14 residues. Germline V lookup: CDR1 KGHSH, CDR2 LQKENI. Profiling relied on immunoSEQ multiplex PCR, and the TCRdb table lists in-frame clones only, not all of them. The repertoire has roughly 99,000 clones, roughly 78% of them found once; the top ten carry about 2%. The J gene is TRBJ2-5, the V gene TRBV18; 9 bases are shared with TRBD1. Material: blood. This clonotype was sampled from a man aged 55 to 70 in good health. The CDR3 spells CASSATGGQETQYF. The CDR3 DNA reads as TGTGCCAGCTCAGCGACAGGGGGGCAAGAGACCCAGTACTTC.